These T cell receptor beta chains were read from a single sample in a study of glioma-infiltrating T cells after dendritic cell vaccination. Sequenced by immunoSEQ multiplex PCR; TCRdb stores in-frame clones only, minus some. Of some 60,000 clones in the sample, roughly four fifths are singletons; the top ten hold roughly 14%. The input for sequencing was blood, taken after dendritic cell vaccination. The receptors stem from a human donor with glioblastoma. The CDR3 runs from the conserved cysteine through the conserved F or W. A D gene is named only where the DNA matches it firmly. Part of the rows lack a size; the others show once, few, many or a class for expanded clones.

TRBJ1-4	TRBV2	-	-	TGTGCCAGCAGATTAGGGAGGTTGGGGGAAAAACTGTTTTTT	CASRLGRLGEKLFF
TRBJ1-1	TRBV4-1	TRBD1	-	TGCGCCAGCAGGGGACAGCCGGTGGGGAACACTGAAGCTTTCTTT	CASRGQPVGNTEAFF
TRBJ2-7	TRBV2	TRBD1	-	TGTGCCAGCAGTGAGGGACAGGGTACGGGGGAGCAGTACTTC	CASSEGQGTGEQYF
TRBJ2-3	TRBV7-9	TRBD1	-	TGTGCCAGCAGCTCCCAGGACAGGGGGGCCACAGATACGCAGTATTTT	CASSSQDRGATDTQYF
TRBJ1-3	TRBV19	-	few	TGTGCCAGCCGTGGGGCAGATGTAAACACCATATATTTT	CASRGADVNTIYF
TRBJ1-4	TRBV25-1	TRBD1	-	TGTGCCAGCATGGGACAGGCTAATGAAAAACTGTTTTTT	CASMGQANEKLFF
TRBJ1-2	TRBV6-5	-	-	TGTGCCAGCAGTCCCGGGTCGCTCTATGGCTACACCTTC	CASSPGSLYGYTF
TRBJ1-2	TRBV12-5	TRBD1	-	TGTGCTAGTGGTTTTCAGGGGGCAATGGATGGCTACACCTTC	CASGFQGAMDGYTF
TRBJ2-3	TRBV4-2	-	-	TGTGCCAGCAGCCAAGTGTGGCGGGGAGACACAGATACGCAGTATTTT	CASSQVWRGDTDTQYF
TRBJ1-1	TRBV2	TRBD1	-	TGTGCCAGCACTCAATCCAGGGACAGGAATACTGAAGCTTTCTTT	CASTQSRDRNTEAFF
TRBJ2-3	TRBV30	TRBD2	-	TGTGCCTGGGCACTCGGGACTAGCTTATCTAGCACAGATACGCAGTATTTT	CAWALGTSLSSTDTQYF
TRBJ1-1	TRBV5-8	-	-	TGTGCCAGCAGCGCCTACAGGGTTTCGGCCACTGAAGCTTTCTTT	CASSAYRVSATEAFF
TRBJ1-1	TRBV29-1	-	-	TGCAGCGGCGGACAGCCGAACACTGAAGCTTTCTTT	CSGGQPNTEAFF
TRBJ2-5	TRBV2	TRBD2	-	TGTGCCAGCAGTGTTAGCGGGGGGGATCAAGAGACCCAGTACTTC	CASSVSGGDQETQYF
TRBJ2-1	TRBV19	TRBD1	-	TGTGCCAGTAGTGCCGAGATGGGGACAGGGTACAATGAGCAGTTCTTC	CASSAEMGTGYNEQFF
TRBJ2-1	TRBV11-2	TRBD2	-	TGTGCCAGCAGCTTAGGGGTACCGGGACTAGCGGGGGAGCAGTTCTTC	CASSLGVPGLAGEQFF
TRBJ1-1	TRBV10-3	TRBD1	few	TGTGCCATCAGTGCAGAGACAGGGATGAACACTGAAGCTTTCTTT	CAISAETGMNTEAFF
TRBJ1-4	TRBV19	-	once	TGTGCCAGTAGTATCAGGAGGGAACGAGGAAAACTGTTTTTT	CASSIRRERGKLFF
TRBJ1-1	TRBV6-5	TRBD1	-	TGTGCCAGCAGTTCCGATACAGGGGGTTACACTGAAGCTTTCTTT	CASSSDTGGYTEAFF
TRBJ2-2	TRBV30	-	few	TGTGCCTGGAGAATATATACGAACACCGGGGAGCTGTTTTTT	CAWRIYTNTGELFF
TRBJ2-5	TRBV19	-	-	TGTGCCAGTAGTATGCTAGGCTCTAAAGAGACCCAGTACTTC	CASSMLGSKETQYF
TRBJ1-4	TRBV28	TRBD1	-	TGTGCCAGCAGTCCCGGGACAGGAGAAGAAAAACTGTTTTTT	CASSPGTGEEKLFF
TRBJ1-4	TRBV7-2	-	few	TGTGCCAGCAGCGTAGGTTGGCAGGGGCGGAGGGAAAAACTGTTTTTT	CASSVGWQGRREKLFF
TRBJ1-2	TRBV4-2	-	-	TGTGCCAGCAGCCAAGGCCCGGACGGGGGGCTTTTAGGCGGCTACACCTTC	CASSQGPDGGLLGGYTF
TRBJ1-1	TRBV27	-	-	TGTGCCAGCAGTTTCCTGGGCGAGACCACTGAAGCTTTCTTT	CASSFLGETTEAFF
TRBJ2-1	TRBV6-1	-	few	TGTGCCAGCAGGCCAGGGATGAGCTCCTACAATGAGCAGTTCTTC	CASRPGMSSYNEQFF
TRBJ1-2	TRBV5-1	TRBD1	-	TGCGCCAGCAGCTCCACACCGGGACAGGGAGCCGCTAACTATGGCTACACCTTC	CASSSTPGQGAANYGYTF
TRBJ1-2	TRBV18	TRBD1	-	TGTGCCAGCTCACTGGTCGCCCGGACAGGGCTGATGGGCTACACCTTC	CASSLVARTGLMGYTF
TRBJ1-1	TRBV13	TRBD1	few	TGTGCCAGCAGCTACGGGACAGGGGGCGAAGCAGCTTTCTTT	CASSYGTGGEAAFF
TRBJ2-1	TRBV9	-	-	TGTGCCAGCAGTAGTGGAACTCGGGATGAGCAGTTCTTC	CASSSGTRDEQFF
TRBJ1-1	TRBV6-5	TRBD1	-	TGTGCCAGCAGTTACTCGAACGACAGGGGCGGCACTGAAGCTTTCTTT	CASSYSNDRGGTEAFF
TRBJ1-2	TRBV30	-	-	TGTGCCTGGCTTCGTCCGGGCGGGGGCAAGTATGGCTACACCTTC	CAWLRPGGGKYGYTF
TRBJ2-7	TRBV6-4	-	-	TGTGCCAGCAGTGACCAGGCAGGGCCATACGAGCAGTACTTC	CASSDQAGPYEQYF
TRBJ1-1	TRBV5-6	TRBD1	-	TGTGCCAGCAGCTTGGAGGACAGGGGAGAAGCTTTCTTT	CASSLEDRGEAFF
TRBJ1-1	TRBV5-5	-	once	TGTGCCAGCAGCTTGTCGTTACAGGGAGACACTGAAGCTTTCTTT	CASSLSLQGDTEAFF
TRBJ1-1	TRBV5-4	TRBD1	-	TGTGCCAGCAGCCCTACAGGGGACTTATCCGAAACTGAAGCTTTCTTT	CASSPTGDLSETEAFF
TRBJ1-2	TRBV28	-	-	TGTGCCAGCAGTTTAGGAGGGTATGGCTACACCTTC	CASSLGGYGYTF
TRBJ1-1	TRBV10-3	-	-	TGTGCCATCAGTGAGTTCGGGGGCACTGAAGCTTTCTTT	CAISEFGGTEAFF
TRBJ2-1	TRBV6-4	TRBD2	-	TGTGCCAGCAGTGGGAGTTCGCGGGGGACCTACAATGAGCAGTTCTTC	CASSGSSRGTYNEQFF
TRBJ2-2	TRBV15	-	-	TGTGCCACCAACGACAGGGATGGGAGGACCGGGGAGCTGTTTTTT	CATNDRDGRTGELFF
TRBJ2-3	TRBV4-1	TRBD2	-	TGCGCCAGCAGCCAACTGGGACTAGCGGGGGGGCCTAAGGATACGCAGTATTTT	CASSQLGLAGGPKDTQYF
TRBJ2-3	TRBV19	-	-	TGTGCCAGTAGTATAGGAGGGTCCACAGATACGCAGTATTTT	CASSIGGSTDTQYF
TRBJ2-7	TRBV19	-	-	TGTGCCAGTAGAAGAAACAGGGACGAGCAGTACTTC	CASRRNRDEQYF